A selection of T cell receptor beta chains follows, all from one sample in a study of cytomegalovirus exposure and HLA in healthy donors. Sequencing was performed with immunoSEQ multiplex PCR; in TCRdb, only in-frame clones are kept and a portion is missing. The sample consists of around 150,000 clones, approximately 87% of them appearing once. Sequencing used PBMCs. Source of these receptors: a woman in her 30s in good health and CMV-seronegative. Each CDR3 is given with its conserved first and last residue. The D gene is left open where the match is weak. Size is omitted from some rows. Given values are once, few, many or a class for expanded clones.

size | J | D | V | CDR3 | DNA
NA | TRBJ1-5 | NA | TRBV27 | CASSPGLGPGNQPQHF | TGTGCCAGCAGCCCTGGATTGGGGCCGGGCAATCAGCCCCAGCATTTT
NA | TRBJ1-2 | NA | TRBV5-8 | CASTVRSTAEYYGYTF | TGTGCCAGCACCGTCCGCTCGACAGCCGAGTACTATGGCTACACCTTC
NA | TRBJ1-2 | NA | TRBV19 | CASSAGLFPTGYGYTF | TGTGCCAGTAGTGCCGGCTTGTTTCCCACGGGTTATGGCTACACCTTC
NA | TRBJ1-4 | TRBD1 | TRBV11-2 | CASSFGQGATNEKLFF | TGTGCCAGCAGCTTCGGACAGGGAGCAACTAATGAAAAACTGTTTTTT
NA | TRBJ2-3 | NA | TRBV27 | CASSEPTDTQYF | TGTGCCAGCTCTGAGCCCACAGATACGCAGTATTTT
NA | TRBJ2-7 | NA | TRBV19 | CASSIGNSGPYEQYF | TGTGCCAGTAGTATAGGCAATAGCGGCCCTTACGAGCAGTACTTC
NA | TRBJ2-7 | NA | TRBV5-1 | CASSETGFHEQYF | TGCGCCAGCAGCGAAACAGGATTCCACGAGCAGTACTTC
NA | TRBJ1-2 | TRBD1 | TRBV6-5 | CASRQGADGYTF | TGTGCCAGCAGACAGGGGGCGGATGGCTACACCTTC
once | TRBJ1-1 | NA | TRBV6-5 | CASSYGRFNTEAFF | TGTGCCAGCAGTTACGGCCGTTTTAACACTGAAGCTTTCTTT
once | TRBJ2-1 | TRBD2 | TRBV27 | CASSLWGGRMGDEQFF | TGTGCCAGCAGTTTATGGGGCGGGAGGATGGGGGATGAGCAGTTCTTC
few | TRBJ1-5 | NA | TRBV6-1 | CASCRGSNQPQHF | TGTGCCAGCTGCCGGGGGAGCAATCAGCCCCAGCATTTT
NA | TRBJ1-5 | NA | TRBV12-5 | CASGPAWGSRHF | TGTGCTAGTGGTCCTGCGTGGGGTTCCCGGCATTTT
NA | TRBJ2-1 | TRBD2 | TRBV4-1 | CASSQEAGGYIEQFF | TGCGCCAGCAGCCAAGAAGCGGGGGGGTACATTGAGCAGTTCTTC
NA | TRBJ2-7 | TRBD1 | TRBV7-2 | CASSLRDRLTYEQYF | TGTGCCAGCAGCTTGCGGGACAGGCTGACCTACGAGCAGTACTTC
NA | TRBJ2-3 | NA | TRBV6-4 | CASSGGQSADTQYF | TGTGCCAGCAGTGGGGGGCAGTCGGCAGATACGCAGTATTTT
NA | TRBJ1-6 | NA | TRBV11-2 | CASSLVPGYNSPLHF | TGTGCCAGCAGCTTAGTGCCGGGGTATAATTCACCCCTCCACTTT
once | TRBJ2-4 | NA | TRBV23-1 | CASSQSPSRDKNIQYF | TGCGCCAGCAGTCAATCACCCAGCAGAGACAAAAACATTCAGTACTTC
once | TRBJ2-3 | NA | TRBV28 | CASSLQGTDTQYF | TGTGCCAGCAGTTTGCAGGGTACAGATACGCAGTATTTT
NA | TRBJ2-7 | NA | TRBV6-6 | CASSSRLRGATEQYF | TGTGCCAGCAGTTCCCGCCTCAGGGGGGCGACCGAGCAGTACTTC
NA | TRBJ1-2 | NA | TRBV28 | CASSPYGRGGYTF | TGTGCCAGCAGTCCGTACGGCCGGGGTGGCTACACCTTC
once | TRBJ2-1 | TRBD2 | TRBV6-6 | CASSYGTSGSNEQFF | TGTGCCAGCAGTTACGGTACTAGCGGATCAAATGAGCAGTTCTTC
few | TRBJ2-4 | TRBD2 | TRBV6-5 | CASKSGTNIQYF | TGTGCCAGCAAGAGCGGGACAAACATTCAGTACTTC
NA | TRBJ1-4 | NA | TRBV5-4 | CASSSDSRSEKLFF | TGTGCCAGCAGCAGCGACAGCCGGTCCGAAAAACTGTTTTTT
NA | TRBJ1-4 | NA | TRBV28 | CASSVLYEKLFF | TGTGCCAGCAGCGTACTGTATGAAAAACTGTTTTTT
few | TRBJ1-6 | TRBD1 | TRBV19 | CASSGTGYIPLHF | TGTGCCAGTTCCGGGACAGGGTATATTCCCCTCCACTTT
once | TRBJ2-7 | NA | TRBV13 | CASSSVLGGVGYEQYF | TGTGCCAGCAGCTCCGTACTGGGCGGAGTGGGCTACGAGCAGTACTTC
few | TRBJ1-1 | NA | TRBV5-5 | CASSPGLITEAFF | TGTGCCAGCAGCCCGGGACTGATTACTGAAGCTTTCTTT
NA | TRBJ2-7 | NA | TRBV28 | CASSLLWETYEQYF | TGTGCCAGCAGTTTATTATGGGAGACCTACGAGCAGTACTTC
NA | TRBJ1-5 | NA | TRBV28 | CASITSGGQPQHF | TGTGCCAGCATTACGTCTGGGGGACAGCCCCAGCATTTT
NA | TRBJ1-2 | NA | TRBV9 | CASSPEGDRFYGYTF | TGTGCCAGCAGCCCTGAGGGCGACAGGTTCTATGGCTACACCTTC
NA | TRBJ2-7 | NA | TRBV6-5 | CASSPPGGAGQEQYF | TGTGCCAGCAGCCCCCCGGGGGGCGCAGGGCAAGAGCAGTACTTC
NA | TRBJ1-2 | TRBD1 | TRBV27 | CASSLVGQSNYGYTF | TGTGCCAGCAGTTTAGTGGGACAGTCGAACTATGGCTACACCTTC
NA | TRBJ1-4 | NA | TRBV5-6 | CASSYRLGATNEKLFF | TGTGCCAGCAGCTATCGCCTTGGGGCAACTAATGAAAAACTGTTTTTT
NA | TRBJ1-1 | NA | TRBV27 | CASSFGQRNTEAFF | TGTGCCAGCAGTTTCGGACAGAGGAACACTGAAGCTTTCTTT
NA | TRBJ1-2 | NA | TRBV28 | CASGAQSYGYTF | TGTGCCAGCGGGGCCCAGAGCTATGGCTACACCTTC
NA | TRBJ2-5 | TRBD1 | TRBV5-8 | CASSLDQGTGWTQYF | TGTGCCAGCAGCTTGGATCAAGGGACAGGGTGGACCCAGTACTTC
NA | TRBJ2-7 | TRBD1 | TRBV14 | CASSQALIGTGMFGEQYF | TGTGCCAGCAGCCAAGCGCTCATCGGGACAGGGATGTTCGGGGAGCAGTACTTC
NA | TRBJ1-2 | NA | TRBV4-1 | CASSQAGRDYGYTF | TGCGCCAGCAGCCAAGCCGGGCGAGACTATGGCTACACCTTC
once | TRBJ2-5 | TRBD2 | TRBV7-8 | CASSLGRLAVYQETQYF | TGTGCCAGCAGCTTAGGCCGACTAGCAGTATACCAAGAGACCCAGTACTTC
NA | TRBJ1-1 | NA | TRBV5-5 | CASSLLGRAKTEAFF | TGTGCCAGCAGCTTGTTAGGCAGGGCAAAGACTGAAGCTTTCTTT
NA | TRBJ2-1 | NA | TRBV27 | CASSLGRGHNEQFF | TGTGCCAGCAGTTTAGGGAGGGGGCACAATGAGCAGTTCTTC
NA | TRBJ2-7 | NA | TRBV20-1 | CSAAKGPEQYF | TGCAGTGCCGCGAAGGGTCCCGAGCAGTACTTC
NA | TRBJ1-2 | NA | TRBV18 | CASSPRRDNYGYTF | TGTGCCAGCTCACCACGGCGAGATAACTATGGCTACACCTTC
NA | TRBJ2-6 | NA | TRBV5-4 | CASSEQRPSGANVLTF | TGTGCCAGCAGCGAGCAGCGGCCCTCTGGGGCCAACGTCCTGACTTTC
NA | TRBJ2-2 | NA | TRBV7-9 | CASSLYGLGLFF | TGTGCCAGCAGCTTATACGGCTTGGGGCTGTTTTTT
NA | TRBJ1-5 | NA | TRBV10-2 | CASSVSFNQPQHF | TGCGCCAGCAGTGTTTCGTTTAATCAGCCCCAGCATTTT
NA | TRBJ2-7 | TRBD1 | TRBV28 | CASRPTGDYEQYF | TGTGCCAGCAGACCGACAGGGGACTACGAGCAGTACTTC
NA | TRBJ2-7 | NA | TRBV10-1 | CAINVNRDSYEQYF | TGCGCCATCAATGTGAACCGGGATTCCTACGAGCAGTACTTC
NA | TRBJ2-7 | TRBD1 | TRBV25-1 | CASSDTGTGSYEQYF | TGTGCCAGCAGTGACACCGGGACAGGATCCTACGAGCAGTACTTC
once | TRBJ2-7 | NA | TRBV29-1 | CSVAYWGESQDPYEQYF | TGCAGCGTTGCCTACTGGGGGGAAAGTCAGGACCCCTACGAGCAGTACTTC
NA | TRBJ2-7 | TRBD1 | TRBV2 | CASRYTPGQVGEQYF | TGTGCCAGCAGGTACACACCGGGACAGGTGGGGGAGCAGTACTTC
NA | TRBJ2-1 | TRBD2 | TRBV9 | CASSVAGSGSWNEQFF | TGTGCCAGCAGCGTAGCGGGTAGCGGGAGTTGGAATGAGCAGTTCTTC
NA | TRBJ1-2 | NA | TRBV15 | CATSSPGTQANYGYTF | TGTGCCACCAGCAGTCCCGGGACCCAGGCTAACTATGGCTACACCTTC
NA | TRBJ1-6 | TRBD1 | TRBV10-3 | CAISEQKDRGSSYNSPLHF | TGTGCCATCAGTGAGCAGAAGGACAGGGGGAGCTCCTATAATTCACCCCTCCACTTT
NA | TRBJ2-7 | NA | TRBV5-4 | CASSLASAADYEQYF | TGTGCCAGCAGCTTGGCCAGCGCGGCCGACTACGAGCAGTACTTC
NA | TRBJ2-7 | NA | TRBV5-1 | CASTEGVSYEQYF | TGCGCCAGCACTGAGGGGGTCTCCTACGAGCAGTACTTC
NA | TRBJ2-5 | NA | TRBV27 | CASSLNLGNRETQYF | TGTGCCAGCAGTTTAAATTTAGGAAATCGCGAGACCCAGTACTTC
NA | TRBJ2-7 | TRBD1 | TRBV7-3 | CASSAGTGGAYEQYF | TGTGCCAGCAGCGCCGGGACAGGGGGAGCCTACGAGCAGTACTTC
NA | TRBJ2-5 | TRBD2 | TRBV30 | CAWRGGVGAGVFETQYF | TGTGCCTGGAGGGGGGGGGTCGGTGCGGGAGTTTTCGAGACCCAGTACTTC